These T cell receptor beta chains were read from a single sample in a study of T cell responses to AZD1222 COVID-19 vaccine. Assay: immunoSEQ multiplex PCR; the TCRdb copy retains only in-frame clones and omits some. In the table there are roughly 120,000 clones, roughly nine tenths of which are singletons. The material sequenced was peripheral blood, taken on day 0 of AZD1222 vaccination. The receptor source for this set is an adult in good health. CDR3s include the opening cysteine and the closing phenylalanine or tryptophan. Fields, in order: J gene, V gene, clone size, D gene, CDR3 DNA, CDR3 protein. D genes are given only for firm matches. Only part of the rows carry a size: once, few, many, or a class if the clone is expanded.

TRBJ1-1 | TRBV9 | . | TRBD1 | TGTGCCAGCAGCGTAGGGACAGGGAGGTTGAACACTGAAGCTTTCTTT | CASSVGTGRLNTEAFF
TRBJ1-2 | TRBV28 | once | . | TGTGCCAGCAGTTTGGCCGGGGAATCCCTCTATGGCTACACCTTC | CASSLAGESLYGYTF
TRBJ1-2 | TRBV13 | . | TRBD1 | TGTGCCAGCAGCTTACACCTGGGGGGACAGCACTATGGCTACACCTTC | CASSLHLGGQHYGYTF
TRBJ1-6 | TRBV29-1 | . | . | TGCAGTGCTAGAGAGACCTATAATTCACCCCTCCACTTT | CSARETYNSPLHF
TRBJ2-7 | TRBV21-1 | . | . | TGTGCCAGCAGCCCTACAAGGGCGTTCGGCGAGCAGTACTTC | CASSPTRAFGEQYF
TRBJ2-5 | TRBV30 | . | . | TGTGCCTGGAGTGTTGGGGAGACCCAGTACTTC | CAWSVGETQYF
TRBJ2-1 | TRBV2 | . | . | TGTGCCAGCAGTGAAGGGACTACCCTAGTGAATGAGCAGTTCTTC | CASSEGTTLVNEQFF
TRBJ2-2 | TRBV3-1/TRBV3-2 | . | TRBD2 | TGTGCCAGCAGCCAAGACCAGCGGGAGAGTTTCGGGGAGCTGTTTTTT | CASSQDQRESFGELFF
TRBJ1-5 | TRBV7-8 | few | . | TGTGCCAGCAGCTTCAGGGCGGGTCAGCCCCAGCATTTT | CASSFRAGQPQHF
TRBJ2-2 | TRBV5-1 | . | . | TGCGCCAGCAGCTGGGAATTCACCGGGGAGCTGTTTTTT | CASSWEFTGELFF
TRBJ1-4 | TRBV4-3 | once | . | TGCGCCAGCAGCCAAGACTGGCCGAATGAAAAACTGTTTTTT | CASSQDWPNEKLFF
TRBJ1-1 | TRBV4-3 | . | . | TGCGCCAGCAGCCAAGATATGGGTAACACTGAAGCTTTCTTT | CASSQDMGNTEAFF